A selection of T cell receptor beta chains follows, all from one sample in a study of T cell repertoires in cytomegalovirus infection. TCRdb reprocessed the reads via MiXCR and lists one record per CDR3 protein. The repertoire consists of approximately 500,000 distinct CDR3 sequences, with less than 30% occurring once and the leading ten covering about 12%. The sequenced material came from PBMCs. Receptors were obtained from a human donor in good health (CMV status not recorded). Some clones in this sample may be carry-over from other donors' samples. Each CDR3 is given with its conserved first and last residue. A D gene is named only where the DNA matches it firmly. Some rows have no size entry. The others give once, few or many, or a class for an expanded clone.

j_call v_call d_call clone_size cdr3_nt cdr3_aa
TRBJ1-1 TRBV6-2/TRBV6-3 . . TGTGCCAGCAGTCAATTTTATCGTGACCCTGAAGCTTTCTTT CASSQFYRDPEAFF
TRBJ1-1 TRBV6-5 . . TGTGCCAGCAGTTACAAGGACTCAAACACTGAAGCTTTCTTT CASSYKDSNTEAFF
TRBJ1-5 TRBV4-1 . . TGCGCCAGCAGCTTCCGGGACACCGGCAATCAGCCCCAGCATTTT CASSFRDTGNQPQHF
TRBJ1-6 TRBV6-1 . . TGTGCCAGCACCAAACAGGACTATAATTCACCCCTCCACTTT CASTKQDYNSPLHF
TRBJ2-1 TRBV20-1 . . TGCAGTGCCAAAGCGTGGGCCAGCTCCTACAATGAGCAGTTCTTC CSAKAWASSYNEQFF
TRBJ2-3 TRBV4-1 TRBD2 few TGCGCCAGCAGCCAAGATCGAAAACTAGCGGGAGAAACAGATACGCAGTATTTT CASSQDRKLAGETDTQYF
TRBJ2-1 TRBV29-1 . few TGCAGCGTGAGGGGGACTAACTCGATTGGGGAGCAGTTCTTC CSVRGTNSIGEQFF
TRBJ2-7 TRBV6-2/TRBV6-3 . . TGTGCCAGCAGGTCCGGGGCGGGCTACGAGCAGTACTTC CASRSGAGYEQYF
TRBJ2-1 TRBV10-3 TRBD2 . TGTGCCATCAGTGGAGGGACTAGCGGGACAGCAAATGAGCAGTTCTTC CAISGGTSGTANEQFF
TRBJ2-1 TRBV7-6 . few TGTGCCAGCAGCCGCTTTCAACTCTCCTACAATGAGCAGTTCTTC CASSRFQLSYNEQFF
TRBJ2-5 TRBV20-1 . . TGCAGTGCTAGAGGTGGGGCGGGACCAGAGACCCAGTACTTC CSARGGAGPETQYF
TRBJ2-5 TRBV6-5 . . TGTGCCAGCAGTAACCCTGCAGGGGCGCAAGAGACCCAGTACTTC CASSNPAGAQETQYF
TRBJ1-3 TRBV19 . . TGTGCCAGTAGCGGGGGCAACGGAAACACCATATATTTT CASSGGNGNTIYF
TRBJ1-6 TRBV29-1 . once TGCAGCGTTGCCAGGGGTGGTAATTCACCCCTCCACTTT CSVARGGNSPLHF
TRBJ2-1 TRBV6-6 TRBD2 few TGTGCCAGTGGGACTAGCGGGATCGAGCAGTTCTTC CASGTSGIEQFF
TRBJ1-2 TRBV3-1 . once TGTGCCAGCACCCCGGCCACTCTCCGTAACTATGGCTACACCTTC CASTPATLRNYGYTF
TRBJ1-1 TRBV6-5 . . TGTGCCAGCAGCCGCAGGGTTATGAACACTGAAGCTTTCTTT CASSRRVMNTEAFF
TRBJ1-5 TRBV7-9 TRBD1 few TGTGCCAGCAGCGTCCGGGACAGTAATCAGCCCCAGCATTTT CASSVRDSNQPQHF
TRBJ2-7 TRBV7-9 TRBD2 few TGTGCCAGCAGCTTAGGAGGAGCGGGAGCGGGTGAGCAGTACTTC CASSLGGAGAGEQYF
TRBJ2-3 TRBV12-3/TRBV12-4 . few TGTGCCAGCAGTCCGCACGGCGCAGATACGCAGTATTTT CASSPHGADTQYF
TRBJ2-3 TRBV7-2 . . TGTGCCAGCAGCCAACAAGGGAGTGGAGATACGCAGTATTTT CASSQQGSGDTQYF
TRBJ1-2 TRBV20-1 . . TGCAGTGCTAGTCCTGGGGCAGAAGGCTATGGCTACACCTTC CSASPGAEGYGYTF
TRBJ1-5 TRBV29-1 . . TGCAGCGCGCGACTGGGGCGAGGCAATCAGCCCCAGCATTTT CSARLGRGNQPQHF
TRBJ2-2 TRBV4-1 . . TGCGCCAGCAGCCAAAAAAGGGACGCCGCGAACACCGGGGAGCTGTTTTTT CASSQKRDAANTGELFF
TRBJ2-5 TRBV12-3/TRBV12-4 . . TGTGCCAGCGCGTGGGGGGAGAAGACCCAGTACTTC CASAWGEKTQYF
TRBJ2-7 TRBV29-1 . . TGCAGCGTTGCTTCAGGGGTAGACGAGCAGTACTTC CSVASGVDEQYF
TRBJ1-2 TRBV20-1 . . TGCAGTGCTCGCAAGCGATCCTCTAACTATGGCTACACCTTC CSARKRSSNYGYTF
TRBJ2-7 TRBV2 TRBD2 . TGTGCCAGCAGTGAATTTAGTCCTAGCGGATACGAGCAGTACTTC CASSEFSPSGYEQYF
TRBJ2-7 TRBV7-8 . few TGTGCCAGCAGCTTAGTGGGCAGGGGATACGAGCAGTACTTC CASSLVGRGYEQYF
TRBJ2-2 TRBV4-1 TRBD1 . TGCGCCAGCAGCCAAGTTTCAGGGGGATATGGCGGGGAGCTGTTTTTT CASSQVSGGYGGELFF
TRBJ1-2 TRBV2 . few TGTGCCAGCAGGGGGGGTGGACACCAAATCGGTGGCTACACCTTC CASRGGGHQIGGYTF
TRBJ2-5 TRBV4-1 . . TGCGCCAGCAGCCAAATCTTTCGAGAGACCCAGTACTTC CASSQIFRETQYF
TRBJ1-2 TRBV29-1 . . TGCAGCGTTGAAAAAACTTTGTCCCCGGCAGGCTATGGCTACACCTTC CSVEKTLSPAGYGYTF
TRBJ2-3 TRBV5-4 TRBD2 . TGTGCCAGCAGCCCTAGCGGACTGCTTAGCACAGATACGCAGTATTTT CASSPSGLLSTDTQYF
TRBJ2-7 TRBV28 TRBD2 few TGTGCCAGCAGTTTAGATGGCGGGAGTGCGTACGAGCAGTACTTC CASSLDGGSAYEQYF
TRBJ1-1 TRBV25-1 . . TGTGCCACAACCCAAGTCCTGGGCACTGAAGCTTTCTTT CATTQVLGTEAFF
TRBJ2-1 TRBV11-3 . few TGTGCCAGCAGCCATATAGGGGGGGGTCTTTCGATGATGGCGTTCTTC CASSHIGGGLSMMAFF
TRBJ2-1 TRBV7-8 . . TGTGCCAGCAGCTCCGGAGTAAACAATGAGCAGTTCTTC CASSSGVNNEQFF
TRBJ1-6 TRBV6-2/TRBV6-3 . few TGTGCCAGCCGGACGAATTCACCCCTCCACTTT CASRTNSPLHF
TRBJ2-1 TRBV28 TRBD2 . TGTGCCAGCAGTTCCCCCGGGACTAGCGGGAGCAGTGAGCAGTTCTTC CASSSPGTSGSSEQFF
TRBJ2-7 TRBV6-5 TRBD2 . TGTGCGAGCAGTCATACCTTAGCGGGAGCCCACGAGCAGTACTTC CASSHTLAGAHEQYF
TRBJ2-7 TRBV7-2 TRBD2 many TGTGCCAGCAGCTTAGGGCTAGCGGGAGTAGAGCAGTACTTC CASSLGLAGVEQYF
TRBJ2-5 TRBV27 . . TGTGCCAGCAGTTTTCAAGGGGGAGGCCAAGAGACCCAGTACTTC CASSFQGGGQETQYF
TRBJ2-1 TRBV19 . . TGTGCCAGTAGTTCCGACCGGGTAGTCTACAATGAGCAGTTCTTC CASSSDRVVYNEQFF
TRBJ1-1 TRBV7-8 . many TGTGCCAGCAGCGCGTCGCAGGGTGGGGTGACCACTGAAGCTTTCTTT CASSASQGGVTTEAFF
TRBJ1-4 TRBV30 TRBD1 . TGTGCCTGGAGTGGGGGACAGGCCCTTAATGAAAAACTGTTTTTT CAWSGGQALNEKLFF
TRBJ1-1 TRBV6-5 . . TGTGCCAGCAGTTCTGAGGAGACTTTCTTT CASSSEETFF
TRBJ1-1 TRBV20-1 TRBD1 . TGCAGTGCTACACCAGGGGGAGAGGCTGAAGCTTTCTTT CSATPGGEAEAFF
TRBJ1-3 TRBV10-3 TRBD1 few TGTGCCATCAGTGACCACCGACAGGGAATAACTGGAAACACCATATATTTT CAISDHRQGITGNTIYF
TRBJ2-5 TRBV4-3 . few TGCGCCAGCAGCCAAGGCCCCTCGGGGGGCGGCCAAGAGACCCAGTACTTC CASSQGPSGGGQETQYF
TRBJ2-1 TRBV6-2/TRBV6-3 TRBD2 . TGTGCCAGCACCAGAGCGGGAGGGGCGGACAATGAGCAGTTCTTC CASTRAGGADNEQFF
TRBJ2-2 TRBV11-2 TRBD2 . TGTGCCAGCAGCCCCCAGGGACTAGCCCTAATCCGGGAGCTGTTTTTT CASSPQGLALIRELFF
TRBJ2-2 TRBV4-3 TRBD1 . TGCGCCAGCAGCCAAGAGCTTCAGGGACAGGGGCTCACCGGGGAGCTGTTTTTT CASSQELQGQGLTGELFF
TRBJ2-7 TRBV5-1 TRBD2 once TGCGCCAGCAGCTCGGAAACTAGCGGGATAACATCCTACGAGCAGTACTTC CASSSETSGITSYEQYF